The T cell receptor beta chain under discussion was sequenced for a study of OX40 agonist ivuxolimab in advanced cancers. The V end lost 4 bases, the J end lost 0 bases, and 14 bases lay between the germline ends. The germline V gene encodes CDR1 SGDLS and CDR2 YYNGEE. This CDR3 has 16 amino acids. This table comes from immunoSEQ multiplex PCR, and its TCRdb copy is limited to in-frame clones, with some not included. The data hold over 55,000 clones, with about 86% observed a single time. The rearrangement links TRBV9 to TRBJ1-3, with D uncertain. Sequencing was performed on CD4+ or CD8+ T cells sorted from blood, taken in a trial of the OX40 agonist ivuxolimab. The sequence was collected from an adult with an advanced solid tumor such as melanoma, head and neck, liver or kidney cancer. CDR3 in amino acids: CASSIETAYSGNTIYF. CDR3 nucleotides: TGTGCCAGCAGCATAGAGACTGCTTACTCTGGAAACACCATATATTTT.